The 17 T cell receptor beta chains below come from one sample, sequenced in a study of blood T cell repertoires in COVID-19. The protocol was immunoSEQ multiplex PCR, while the TCRdb copy is restricted to in-frame clones and leaves out a portion. This sample has roughly 77,000 clones; over 70% occur once, and the top ten carry over 9.5%. The source material was peripheral blood. These receptors originate from a human donor in a cohort sampled during active COVID-19.

The genes are TRBV10-3 and TRBJ1-3, with 10 bases that match TRBD1. Germline values: CDR1 ENHRY, CDR2 SYGVKD. The CDR3 is 15 residues long. The V segment lost 8 bases and the J segment 2 bases; nucleotides outside the gene matches: 6. CDR3 amino acids: CAIAGGTGAGNTIYF. Written as DNA, the CDR3 is TGTGCCATCGCCGGGGGGACAGGGGCTGGAAACACCATATATTTT.

This chain uses TRBV25-1 with TRBJ2-5; 7 nucleotides line up with TRBD1. The CDR3 length is 14 residues. With 1 base clipped from V and 2 bases from J, the junction kept 1 base outside the gene matches. Per germline, CDR1 MGHDK and CDR2 SYGVNS. CDR3 residues: CASSESGQQETQYF. DNA of the CDR3: TGTGCCAGCAGTGAATCGGGACAGCAAGAGACCCAGTACTTC.

The rearrangement links TRBV9 to TRBJ2-7; D gene ambiguous. Trimming took off 0 bases at V and 3 bases at J, with 7 bases between the two ends. The CDR3 is made up of 13 amino acids. Germline CDR1 SGDLS, CDR2 YYNGEE. CDR3: CASSVVGGYEQYF. In DNA, the CDR3 is TGTGCCAGCAGCGTAGTAGGCGGCTACGAGCAGTACTTC.

V usage is TRBV5-1 and J usage is TRBJ1-2, with D tentatively TRBD1 (6 bases). Germline loops: CDR1 SGHRS, CDR2 YFSETQ. This CDR3 is 13 amino acids long. Trimming removed 2 bases at V and 8 bases at J, with 13 bases between. CDR3 loop: CASSLEQGDGYTF. For the CDR3, the DNA is TGCGCCAGCAGCTTAGAACAGGGTGACGGCTACACCTTC.

This clone is labeled as medium-sized. V usage is TRBV10-3 and J usage is TRBJ1-2, with 7 bases lining up with TRBD1. In germline, CDR1 is ENHRY, CDR2 SYGVKD. There are 12 residues in the CDR3. The J segment lost 4 bases and the V segment lost 6 bases, leaving 2 bases of the junction unmatched. In DNA form, the CDR3 reads TGTGCCATCAGCGGGACAGCCTATGGCTACACCTTC. Protein sequence: CAISGTAYGYTF.

The chain carries TRBV5-1 and TRBJ1-2; 10 bases align to TRBD1. CDR1 SGHRS and CDR2 YFSETQ come from the germline V gene. The CDR3 covers 13 residues. J lost 7 bases, V lost 3 bases, and 3 bases had no gene match. The CDR3 spells CASSSGTGAGYTF. CDR3 DNA sequence: TGCGCCAGCAGCTCCGGGACAGGGGCTGGCTACACCTTC.

The chain joins TRBV19 to TRBJ2-7; 7 bases align to TRBD1. With 8 bases clipped from V and 2 bases from J, the junction kept 12 bases outside the gene matches. Germline assignment: CDR1 LNHDA and CDR2 SQIVND (reference sequence). This CDR3 has 15 amino acids. In DNA, the CDR3 is TGTGCCAGTGGGGAAAGGACAGGACCTACCTACGAGCAGTACTTC. Translated: CASGERTGPTYEQYF.

There are a few counts of this clone. The V call is TRBV24-1, the J call TRBJ2-1; no clear D. V gave up 4 bases and J gave up 8 bases, with 8 bases separating them. The CDR3 extends over 12 amino acids. Germline V gene sequence: CDR1 KGHDR, CDR2 SFDVKD. In DNA, the CDR3 is TGTGCCACCAGTGAGGATGGAGATGAGCAGTTCTTC. Amino acids: CATSEDGDEQFF.

CDR3 coding DNA: TGTGCCAGCAGCGGACAGGGAGGTCCCTCTGGAAACACCATATATTTT. Translating it yields CASSGQGGPSGNTIYF. The chain couples TRBV5-6 to TRBJ1-3, with TRBD1 identical over 8 bases. The CDR3 spans 16 residues. The germline CDR1 and CDR2 sequences are SGHDT and YYEEEE. J was trimmed by 0 bases and V by 4 bases; bases with no gene match: 6.

The chain combines TRBV9 with TRBJ1-2; 7 bases match TRBD1. V lost 3 bases, J lost 8 bases, and 10 bases stayed unmatched. The CDR3 runs 14 residues. From germline, CDR1 is SGDLS and CDR2 YYNGEE. The chain's CDR3 is CASSEPGGRSGYTF. As DNA, the CDR3 is TGTGCCAGCAGCGAACCAGGGGGAAGAAGCGGCTACACCTTC.

This clone was seen a handful of times. The rearrangement links TRBV2 to TRBJ2-7; a weak D match, TRBD2 (5 bases). Looked up from germline, CDR1 is SNHLY and CDR2 is FYNNEI. This CDR3 comprises 11 residues. V was trimmed by 4 bases and J by 6 bases, leaving 7 bases between them. CDR3 in amino acids: CASSGGFEQYF. Here the CDR3 DNA reads TGTGCCAGCAGTGGAGGGTTCGAGCAGTACTTC.

V is TRBV9 and J is TRBJ2-1; possible D gene TRBD2, 7 bases. With 6 bases removed from V and 0 bases from J, the gap between germline ends came to 13 bases. The CDR3 covers 15 residues. Per germline, CDR1 SGDLS and CDR2 YYNGEE. CDR3 protein: CASTSGGRSYNEQFF. The CDR3 nucleotides read TGTGCCAGCACCTCGGGGGGCCGCTCCTACAATGAGCAGTTCTTC.

The chain recombines TRBV11-2 with TRBJ1-5; D is perhaps TRBD1 (5 bases). This CDR3 is 15 amino acids long. V gave up 8 bases and J gave up 2 bases, with 16 bases separating them. The germline V gene encodes CDR1 SGHAT and CDR2 FQNNGV. Written as DNA, the CDR3 is TGTGCCAGCTCCAATAGCGGGGGGGGCAATCAGCCCCAGCATTTT. It encodes CASSNSGGGNQPQHF.

The chain links TRBV2 to TRBJ2-7; D might be TRBD2 (6 bases). Germline V gene sequence: CDR1 SNHLY, CDR2 FYNNEI. The CDR3 has 13 residues. Trimming pared 6 bases from V and 0 bases from J, leaving 9 bases between. CDR3 DNA sequence: TGTGCCAGCAGCCCGGACTACTCCTACGAGCAGTACTTC. Residues: CASSPDYSYEQYF.

This chain uses TRBV7-9 with TRBJ2-1; a possible D gene is TRBD2 (6 bases). Germline loops: CDR1 SEHNR, CDR2 FQNEAQ (reference sequence). This CDR3 contains 14 residues. The V and J ends lost 5 bases and 1 base respectively, with 9 bases between them. The CDR3 nucleotides read TGTGCCAGCAGCCGGGACTTTTCCTACAATGAGCAGTTCTTC. It is translated as CASSRDFSYNEQFF.

This chain connects TRBV11-2 to TRBJ2-7, with 7 bases identical to TRBD2. CDR1 and CDR2 from the germline V gene are SGHAT and FQNNGV. This CDR3 region has 14 residues. V dropped 4 bases and J dropped 3; count of bases not matched to a gene: 6. The CDR3 loop reads CASSWERGIYEQYF. The CDR3, as DNA: TGTGCCAGCAGCTGGGAGCGGGGTATCTACGAGCAGTACTTC.

This sequence joins TRBV5-1 and TRBJ2-2, with a weak D call TRBD2 (5 bases). Between the trimmed V and J ends, which lost 5 bases and 6 bases, there was a span of 8 bases. This CDR3 contains 12 residues. Germline V CDR1 and CDR2: SGHRS, YFSETQ. The CDR3 loop reads CASRLDSGELFF. Written as DNA, the CDR3 is TGCGCCAGCAGACTAGATTCCGGGGAGCTGTTTTTT.